The T cell receptor (beta chain) described here comes from a study of shared clonotypes between healthy human individuals. Study-wide results and limits: Some naive CD4 clonotypes, approximately 4.5%, turned up in common across four donors.

Genomic DNA per cell subset filled all wells of several immunoSEQ plates. The protocol was immunoSEQ multiplex PCR, while the TCRdb copy is restricted to in-frame clones and leaves out a portion. The sample gives about 2 million clones, about 95% of which show up once; more than 0.95% is in the top ten. Terminally differentiated effector memory CD45RA+ cells were excluded from the naive CD8 cells, which were CD45RO-negative and positively selected for CCR7. Study donors comprised healthy, HIV-negative adults devoid of recent acute infection or vaccination. CDR1 SGHDN and CDR2 FVKESK come from the germline V gene. The V and J ends lost 0 bases and 5 bases respectively, with 4 bases between them. The CDR3 extends over 12 amino acids. Concerning this clone itself: Its antigen remains unidentified. This sample also contains other DNA sequences that code for the same CDR3.

V is TRBV14 and J is TRBJ2-5, with D hard to call. The origin of this receptor is a man aged 18 to 29 in good health. The sequenced sample consisted of naive CD8+ T cells sorted from blood. The CDR3 protein is CASSQEGETQYF. CDR3 DNA: TGTGCCAGCAGCCAAGAAGGGGAGACCCAGTACTTC.